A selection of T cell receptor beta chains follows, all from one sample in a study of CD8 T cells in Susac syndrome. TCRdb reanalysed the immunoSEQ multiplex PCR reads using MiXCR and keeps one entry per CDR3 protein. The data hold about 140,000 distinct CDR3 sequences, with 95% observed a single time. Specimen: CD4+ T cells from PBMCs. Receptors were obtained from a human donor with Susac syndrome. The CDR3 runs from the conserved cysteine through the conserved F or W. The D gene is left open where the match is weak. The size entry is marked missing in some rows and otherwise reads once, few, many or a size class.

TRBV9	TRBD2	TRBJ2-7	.	CASSDGTSGRASHEQYF	TGTGCCAGCAGCGACGGGACTAGCGGGAGGGCGAGTCACGAGCAGTACTTC
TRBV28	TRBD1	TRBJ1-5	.	CASSPQRRTGTYSNQPQHF	TGTGCCAGCAGTCCGCAACGCCGGACAGGAACTTATAGCAATCAGCCCCAGCATTTT
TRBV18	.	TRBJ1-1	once	CASSSQGRGAAEAFF	TGTGCCAGCTCATCCCAGGGCAGGGGTGCGGCTGAAGCTTTCTTT
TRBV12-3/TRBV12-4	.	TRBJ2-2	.	CASSSRANTGELFF	TGTGCCAGCAGTTCCAGGGCAAACACCGGGGAGCTGTTTTTT
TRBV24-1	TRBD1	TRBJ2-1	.	CATSDRSDRDNVQFF	TGTGCCACCAGTGACCGATCGGACAGGGACAACGTGCAGTTCTTC
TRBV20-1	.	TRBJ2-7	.	CSAQKPGSYEQYF	TGCAGTGCCCAGAAACCGGGCTCCTACGAGCAGTACTTC
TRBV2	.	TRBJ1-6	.	CASSGQAGSPLHF	TGTGCCAGCAGTGGGCAGGCGGGTTCACCCCTCCACTTT
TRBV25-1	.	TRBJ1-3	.	CASSVTSSGNTIYF	TGTGCCAGCAGTGTTACAAGCTCTGGAAACACCATATATTTT
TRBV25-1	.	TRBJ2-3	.	CASSVTGRTDTQYF	TGTGCCAGCAGTGTCACAGGGCGCACAGATACGCAGTATTTT
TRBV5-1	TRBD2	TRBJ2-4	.	CASSPLAGENIQYF	TGCGCCAGCAGCCCCCTAGCGGGGGAAAACATTCAGTACTTC
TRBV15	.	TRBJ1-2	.	CATSVEAPDGYTF	TGTGCCACCAGCGTTGAGGCGCCAGACGGCTACACCTTC
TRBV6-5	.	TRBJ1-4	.	CASSYSWGNEKLFF	TGTGCCAGCAGTTACTCGTGGGGTAATGAAAAACTGTTTTTT
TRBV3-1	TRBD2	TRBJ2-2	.	CASSQARGSNTGELFF	TGTGCCAGCAGCCAAGCCCGCGGGAGCAACACCGGGGAGCTGTTTTTT
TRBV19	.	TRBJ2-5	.	CASSTAGETQYF	TGTGCCAGTAGTACTGCGGGAGAGACCCAGTACTTC
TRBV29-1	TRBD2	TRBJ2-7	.	CSVPGTSGSYEQYF	TGCAGCGTACCTGGGACTAGCGGCTCCTACGAGCAGTACTTC
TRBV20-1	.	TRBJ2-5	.	CSATVQETQYF	TGCAGTGCTACCGTCCAAGAGACCCAGTACTTC
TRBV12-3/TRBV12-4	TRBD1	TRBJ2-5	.	CASSSSGGGETQYF	TGTGCCAGCAGTTCCTCAGGGGGCGGGGAGACCCAGTACTTC
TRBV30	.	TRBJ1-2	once	CAWSVSAYGYTF	TGTGCCTGGTCTGTCAGCGCCTATGGCTACACCTTC
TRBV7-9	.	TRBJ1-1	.	CASSSYRAPEAFF	TGTGCCAGCAGCTCTTACAGGGCCCCTGAAGCTTTCTTT
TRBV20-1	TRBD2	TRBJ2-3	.	CSAMIPGLAVDTQYF	TGCAGTGCGATGATACCGGGACTAGCTGTCGATACGCAGTATTTT
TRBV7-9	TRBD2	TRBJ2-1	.	CASRLAGVSEQFF	TGTGCCAGCAGGTTAGCGGGAGTATCTGAGCAGTTCTTC
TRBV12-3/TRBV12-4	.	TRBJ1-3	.	CASSPDRQLSGNTIYF	TGTGCCAGCAGTCCTGACAGGCAGCTCTCTGGAAACACCATATATTTT
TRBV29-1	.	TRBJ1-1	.	CSSHRGGTEAFF	TGCAGCTCTCACCGGGGCGGGACTGAAGCTTTCTTT
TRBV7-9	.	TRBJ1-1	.	CASSLVVSNTEAFF	TGTGCCAGCAGCTTAGTCGTCAGCAACACTGAAGCTTTCTTT
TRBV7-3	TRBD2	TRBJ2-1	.	CASSLTRTSGLNEQFF	TGTGCCAGCAGCTTAACCCGGACTAGCGGACTCAATGAGCAGTTCTTC
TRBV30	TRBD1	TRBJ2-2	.	CAWRRQGGVNTGELFF	TGTGCCTGGAGGAGACAGGGGGGTGTGAACACCGGGGAGCTGTTTTTT
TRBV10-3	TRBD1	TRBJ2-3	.	CAISEDRGWKTDTQYF	TGTGCCATCAGTGAGGACAGGGGGTGGAAGACAGATACGCAGTATTTT
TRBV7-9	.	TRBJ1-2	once	CASNEGAGGSYGYTF	TGTGCCAGCAACGAAGGGGCCGGGGGCAGCTATGGCTACACCTTC
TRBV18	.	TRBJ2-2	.	CASSPLPTGELFF	TGTGCCAGCTCACCACTGCCCACCGGGGAGCTGTTTTTT
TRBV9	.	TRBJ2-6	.	CASSVLGTGANVLTF	TGTGCCAGCAGCGTTCTAGGAACTGGGGCCAACGTCCTGACTTTC
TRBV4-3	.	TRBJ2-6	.	CASSQGGTADGANVLTF	TGCGCCAGCAGCCAAGGTGGCACTGCGGACGGGGCCAACGTCCTGACTTTC
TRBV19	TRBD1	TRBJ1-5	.	CASRIRGLGNQPQHF	TGTGCCAGTAGGATCAGGGGGCTAGGAAATCAGCCCCAGCATTTT
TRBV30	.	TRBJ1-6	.	CAWSPGDSPLHF	TGTGCCTGGAGTCCAGGGGATTCACCCCTCCACTTT
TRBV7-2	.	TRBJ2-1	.	CASSLEGSPNNEQFF	TGTGCCAGCAGCTTAGAAGGTAGTCCCAACAATGAGCAGTTCTTC
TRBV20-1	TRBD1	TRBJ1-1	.	CSALPGQGNTEAFF	TGCAGTGCTCTACCGGGACAGGGGAACACTGAAGCTTTCTTT
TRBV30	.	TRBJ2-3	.	CAWRWAGSTDTQYF	TGTGCCTGGAGATGGGCTGGGAGCACAGATACGCAGTATTTT
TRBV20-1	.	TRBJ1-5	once	CSAGGGDQPQHF	TGCAGTGCTGGGGGAGGCGATCAGCCCCAGCATTTT
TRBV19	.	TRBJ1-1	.	CASSMRLEAFF	TGTGCCAGTAGTATGCGGTTGGAAGCTTTCTTT
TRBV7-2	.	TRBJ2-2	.	CASSLGPRQPGELFF	TGTGCCAGCAGCTTAGGACCTAGACAACCCGGGGAGCTGTTTTTT
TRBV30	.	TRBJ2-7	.	CAWRTLGYEQYF	TGTGCCTGGAGGACTTTAGGCTACGAGCAGTACTTC
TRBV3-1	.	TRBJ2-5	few	CASSQVKETQYF	TGTGCCAGCAGCCAAGTTAAGGAGACCCAGTACTTC
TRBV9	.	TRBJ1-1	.	CASSVGPGGGTEAFF	TGTGCCAGCAGCGTAGGCCCCGGGGGGGGCACTGAAGCTTTCTTT
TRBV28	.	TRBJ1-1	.	CASGLLQGGTEAFF	TGTGCCAGCGGCCTCTTACAGGGAGGAACTGAAGCTTTCTTT
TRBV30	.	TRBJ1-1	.	CAWGRRGTEAFF	TGTGCCTGGGGTCGTCGGGGCACTGAAGCTTTCTTT
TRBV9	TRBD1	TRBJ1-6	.	CASSFGTVDSPLHF	TGTGCCAGCAGCTTCGGGACAGTCGATTCACCCCTCCACTTT
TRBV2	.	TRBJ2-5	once	CASIPNPQETQYF	TGTGCCAGCATCCCGAACCCCCAAGAGACCCAGTACTTC
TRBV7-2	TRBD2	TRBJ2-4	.	CASSSSQREGRQYF	TGTGCCAGCAGCTCCTCCCAGCGGGAGGGACGTCAGTACTTC
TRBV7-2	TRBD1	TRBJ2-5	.	CASSQGALLWGERSQYF	TGTGCCAGCAGCCAGGGGGCTTTGTTGTGGGGGGAGCGGTCCCAGTACTTC
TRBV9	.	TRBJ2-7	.	CASSVALGAYEQYF	TGTGCCAGCAGCGTAGCCCTGGGGGCCTACGAGCAGTACTTC
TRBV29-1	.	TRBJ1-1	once	CSAEYANTEAFF	TGCAGCGCCGAGTACGCGAACACTGAAGCTTTCTTT
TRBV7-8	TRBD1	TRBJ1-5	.	CASSLADRGQPQHF	TGTGCCAGCAGCTTAGCGGACAGGGGACAGCCCCAGCATTTT
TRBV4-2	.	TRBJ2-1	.	CASSRIGTREQFF	TGTGCCAGCAGCCGCATAGGGACCAGGGAGCAGTTCTTC
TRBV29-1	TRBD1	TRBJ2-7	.	CSAVGTGSSYEQYF	TGCAGCGCTGTCGGGACAGGGAGTTCCTACGAGCAGTACTTC
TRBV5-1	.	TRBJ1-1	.	CASSLDGMDTEAFF	TGCGCCAGCAGCTTGGATGGGATGGACACTGAAGCTTTCTTT
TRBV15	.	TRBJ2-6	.	CATSRAGANVLTF	TGTGCCACCAGCAGAGCCGGGGCCAACGTCCTGACTTTC
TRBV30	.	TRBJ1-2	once	CAWGSVGYTF	TGTGCCTGGGGGTCGGTTGGCTACACCTTC
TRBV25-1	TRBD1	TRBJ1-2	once	CASATGRQGYTF	TGTGCCAGCGCGACAGGGAGACAGGGCTACACCTTC
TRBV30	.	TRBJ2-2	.	CAWRRGLVNTGELFF	TGTGCCTGGAGGAGAGGACTCGTCAACACCGGGGAGCTGTTTTTT
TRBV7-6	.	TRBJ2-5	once	CASSPTETQYF	TGTGCCAGCAGTCCAACTGAGACCCAGTACTTC